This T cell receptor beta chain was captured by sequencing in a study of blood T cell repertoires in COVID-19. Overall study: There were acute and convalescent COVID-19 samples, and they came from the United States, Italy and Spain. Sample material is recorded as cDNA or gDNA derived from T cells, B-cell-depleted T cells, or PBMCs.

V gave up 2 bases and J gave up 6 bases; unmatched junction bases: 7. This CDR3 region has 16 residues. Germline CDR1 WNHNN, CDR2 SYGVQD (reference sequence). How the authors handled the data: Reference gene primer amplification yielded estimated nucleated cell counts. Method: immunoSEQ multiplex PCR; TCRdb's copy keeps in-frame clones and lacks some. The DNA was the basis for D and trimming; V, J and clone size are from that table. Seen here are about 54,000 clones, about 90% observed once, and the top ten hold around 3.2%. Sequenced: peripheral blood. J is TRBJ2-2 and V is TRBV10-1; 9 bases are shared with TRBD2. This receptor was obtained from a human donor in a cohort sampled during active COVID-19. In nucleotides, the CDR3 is TGCGCCAGCAGTGAGACCGCGGGGGGGCCGGCCGGGGAGCTGTTTTTT. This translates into CASSETAGGPAGELFF.